The rows below give T cell receptor beta chains drawn from one sample of a study of identical twins. TCRdb re-called the 5' RACE reads through MiXCR, storing one row per CDR3 protein. This table holds under 450,000 distinct CDR3 sequences, under 20% found once. Sequenced sample: naive T cells sorted from blood. These receptors all stem from a man in his fifties or sixties in good health. The CDR3 runs from the conserved cysteine through the conserved F or W. A D gene is named only where the DNA matches it firmly. Not every row has a clone size; where given, it reads once, few, many or a size class.

V	J	size	D	CDR3	DNA
TRBV28	TRBJ2-3	NA	TRBD2	CASSRTSGVSDTQYF	TGTGCCAGCAGCCGGACTAGCGGGGTTTCAGATACGCAGTATTTT
TRBV28	TRBJ2-7	many	TRBD2	CASSLLTSGGAFEQYF	TGTGCCAGCAGTTTATTGACTAGCGGGGGGGCTTTCGAGCAGTACTTC
TRBV20-1	TRBJ2-1	NA	NA	CSGLKGSRPNEQFF	TGCAGTGGCCTAAAGGGGTCCCGGCCGAATGAGCAGTTCTTC
TRBV15	TRBJ2-1	many	NA	CATSRDLYKYSYNEQFF	TGTGCCACCAGCAGAGATCTTTACAAATACTCCTACAATGAGCAGTTCTTC
TRBV9	TRBJ2-1	few	TRBD2	CASSTLEAGVRYNEQFF	TGTGCCAGCAGCACTCTCGAGGCGGGAGTCCGGTACAATGAGCAGTTCTTC
TRBV10-3	TRBJ2-3	few	NA	CAISESVATTDTQYF	TGTGCCATCAGTGAGTCTGTTGCAACAACAGATACGCAGTATTTT
TRBV20-1	TRBJ1-1	NA	TRBD1	CSAKHTGGEAFF	TGCAGTGCTAAACACACAGGGGGCGAAGCTTTCTTT
TRBV20-1	TRBJ2-5	many	NA	CSASGPTTTETQYF	TGCAGTGCTAGTGGGCCGACCACCACGGAGACCCAGTACTTC
TRBV7-9	TRBJ2-7	few	NA	CASSRDTAYYEQYF	TGTGCCAGCAGCCGAGACACGGCCTACTACGAGCAGTACTTC
TRBV6-2/TRBV6-3	TRBJ2-2	many	NA	CASTETRGAGELFF	TGTGCCAGCACCGAAACCAGGGGCGCCGGGGAGCTGTTTTTT
TRBV6-5	TRBJ1-6	NA	NA	CASSYGAREGSHLHF	TGTGCCAGCAGTTACGGGGCCAGGGAAGGATCACACCTCCACTTT
TRBV19	TRBJ2-3	NA	NA	CASMASGTDTQYF	TGTGCCAGTATGGCTAGCGGCACAGATACGCAGTATTTT
TRBV12-3/TRBV12-4	TRBJ2-5	NA	NA	CASSHGGPKTQYF	TGTGCCAGCAGCCATGGGGGGCCGAAGACCCAGTACTTC
TRBV7-2	TRBJ2-5	many	NA	CASSLIAGKETQYF	TGTGCCAGCAGCTTAATTGCGGGCAAAGAGACCCAGTACTTC
TRBV20-1	TRBJ2-5	NA	NA	CSVRVRETQYF	TGCAGTGTTAGGGTCCGGGAGACCCAGTACTTC
TRBV10-3	TRBJ2-2	few	TRBD2	CAISETLATLHKNTGELFF	TGTGCCATCAGTGAGACACTAGCGACGCTCCACAAGAACACCGGGGAGCTGTTTTTT
TRBV7-9	TRBJ2-7	few	TRBD2	CASSPSPGLANF	TGTGCCAGCAGCCCGTCTCCGGGACTAGCGAACTTC
TRBV27	TRBJ2-7	NA	NA	CASSKQGRGEQYF	TGTGCCAGCAGTAAACAGGGGAGGGGCGAGCAGTACTTC
TRBV12-3/TRBV12-4	TRBJ1-6	many	NA	CASSLGADLNSPLHF	TGTGCCAGCAGTTTAGGTGCAGACCTTAATTCACCCCTCCACTTT
TRBV7-8	TRBJ1-4	few	NA	CASSSSTNEKLFF	TGTGCCAGCAGCTCCTCAACTAATGAAAAACTGTTTTTT
TRBV20-1	TRBJ1-5	NA	NA	CSVRQRSNQPQHF	TGCAGTGTTAGACAGCGTAGCAATCAGCCCCAGCATTTT
TRBV7-8	TRBJ1-4	NA	NA	CASSLVLGLNEKLFF	TGTGCCAGCAGCTTAGTGTTGGGACTCAACGAAAAACTGTTTTTT
TRBV5-1	TRBJ2-7	many	TRBD1	CASSQDRVYEQYF	TGCGCCAGCAGCCAGGACAGGGTCTACGAGCAGTACTTC
TRBV5-1	TRBJ2-7	NA	NA	CASSPGNSRDNEQYF	TGCGCCAGCAGCCCCGGGAACAGCCGGGATAACGAGCAGTACTTC
TRBV20-1	TRBJ2-5	many	TRBD2	CSAEATSGGQETQYF	TGCAGTGCCGAAGCGACTAGCGGGGGCCAAGAGACCCAGTACTTC
TRBV29-1	TRBJ1-5	few	NA	CSVDDSRAYSNQPQHF	TGCAGCGTTGACGACAGCCGCGCTTATAGCAATCAGCCCCAGCATTTT
TRBV7-2	TRBJ1-4	NA	NA	CASSSQAGSEKLFF	TGTGCCAGCAGCTCACAGGCGGGGAGTGAAAAACTGTTTTTT
TRBV7-9	TRBJ2-2	few	NA	CASSFKGTGELFF	TGTGCCAGCAGCTTTAAAGGCACCGGGGAGCTGTTTTTT
TRBV6-2/TRBV6-3	TRBJ1-2	NA	NA	CASGGRRGYTF	TGTGCCAGCGGGGGGCGTCGGGGCTACACCTTC
TRBV5-1	TRBJ2-7	few	NA	CASSLVGGHNYEQYF	TGCGCCAGCAGCTTGGTAGGTGGACACAACTACGAGCAGTACTTC
TRBV7-8	TRBJ2-5	NA	TRBD1	CASSPRHRGFSETQYF	TGTGCCAGCAGCCCCCGGCACAGGGGGTTCTCAGAGACCCAGTACTTC
TRBV20-1	TRBJ2-3	few	TRBD2	CSADGLADTDTQYF	TGCAGTGCTGACGGACTAGCGGATACAGATACGCAGTATTTT
TRBV29-1	TRBJ1-1	few	TRBD1	CSSGQLNTEAFF	TGCAGCTCGGGACAGTTGAACACTGAAGCTTTCTTT